The rows below give T cell receptor beta chains drawn from one sample of a study of T-cell reconstitution after alpha-beta-depleted transplantation in children. TCRdb redid the calling of the PCR reads with MiXCR, one entry per CDR3 protein. Of roughly 420,000 distinct CDR3 sequences detected, 15% to 20% appear once; the ten largest clones hold just under 30%. The source material was PBMCs, mostly from graft donor cells, sampled 360 days after TCRalphabeta/CD19-depleted stem cell transplant. The receptors were gathered from a boy younger than two who had a stem cell transplant for Wiskott-Aldrich syndrome, so the T cells may come from the graft donor. Each CDR3 is given with its conserved first and last residue. Each record gives: J gene, V gene, D gene, clone size, CDR3 protein, CDR3 DNA. D genes are given only for firm matches. Expanded clones get a size class; other rows say once, few or many, or leave the size out.

j_gene: TRBJ2-7
v_gene: TRBV5-1
d_gene: .
abundance: .
CDR3aa: CASSFPRMGDYEQYF
CDR3nt: TGCGCCAGCAGCTTTCCCCGGATGGGGGACTACGAGCAGTACTTC

j_gene: TRBJ1-1
v_gene: TRBV5-1
d_gene: .
abundance: .
CDR3aa: CASFAGAGNTEAFF
CDR3nt: TGCGCCAGCTTTGCCGGGGCTGGCAACACTGAAGCTTTCTTT

j_gene: TRBJ2-5
v_gene: TRBV29-1
d_gene: TRBD1
abundance: many
CDR3aa: CSVEGQIETQYF
CDR3nt: TGCAGCGTCGAGGGACAGATAGAGACCCAGTACTTC

j_gene: TRBJ2-7
v_gene: TRBV3-1
d_gene: .
abundance: few
CDR3aa: CASSPTRHSYEQYF
CDR3nt: TGTGCCAGCAGCCCCACGAGACACTCCTACGAGCAGTACTTC

j_gene: TRBJ2-7
v_gene: TRBV20-1
d_gene: .
abundance: .
CDR3aa: CSAYSYTGVSYEQYF
CDR3nt: TGCAGTGCGTACTCCTATACCGGGGTCTCCTACGAGCAGTACTTC

j_gene: TRBJ2-1
v_gene: TRBV5-1
d_gene: .
abundance: few
CDR3aa: CASSLGGGGASNEQFF
CDR3nt: TGCGCCAGCAGCCTAGGCGGAGGGGGCGCTTCTAATGAGCAGTTCTTC

j_gene: TRBJ1-5
v_gene: TRBV5-5
d_gene: .
abundance: .
CDR3aa: CASSSLNQPQHF
CDR3nt: TGTGCCAGCAGCTCGTTAAATCAGCCCCAGCATTTT

j_gene: TRBJ2-1
v_gene: TRBV6-5
d_gene: .
abundance: few
CDR3aa: CASSSPTFGSYNEQFF
CDR3nt: TGTGCCAGCAGTTCACCGACTTTTGGCTCCTACAATGAGCAGTTCTTC

j_gene: TRBJ2-4
v_gene: TRBV7-2
d_gene: .
abundance: few
CDR3aa: CASSSYGLLQYF
CDR3nt: TGTGCCAGCAGCTCCTATGGGTTACTTCAGTACTTC

j_gene: TRBJ2-7
v_gene: TRBV4-1
d_gene: TRBD1
abundance: .
CDR3aa: CASSQEGQGLHEQYF
CDR3nt: TGCGCCAGCAGCCAAGAGGGACAGGGGCTCCACGAGCAGTACTTC

j_gene: TRBJ2-7
v_gene: TRBV11-1
d_gene: TRBD1
abundance: .
CDR3aa: CASSLLTGSSYEQYF
CDR3nt: TGTGCCAGCAGCTTATTGACAGGGAGCTCCTACGAGCAGTACTTC

j_gene: TRBJ2-3
v_gene: TRBV7-2
d_gene: TRBD2
abundance: few
CDR3aa: CASSPREAQYF
CDR3nt: TGTGCCAGCAGCCCGCGGGAGGCGCAGTATTTT

j_gene: TRBJ1-6
v_gene: TRBV10-2
d_gene: .
abundance: few
CDR3aa: CASSESTWGNSPLHF
CDR3nt: TGCGCCAGCAGTGAGTCCACATGGGGGAATTCACCCCTCCACTTT

j_gene: TRBJ1-6
v_gene: TRBV27
d_gene: .
abundance: few
CDR3aa: CASSLSPGVGSPLHF
CDR3nt: TGTGCCAGCAGTTTATCCCCAGGGGTCGGTTCACCCCTCCACTTT

j_gene: TRBJ2-3
v_gene: TRBV11-1
d_gene: TRBD1
abundance: few
CDR3aa: CASSLLPGGQASTDTQYF
CDR3nt: TGTGCCAGCAGCTTATTGCCCGGAGGACAGGCTAGCACAGATACGCAGTATTTT